This is a list of T cell receptor beta chains from one sample in a study of T cells after posttransplantation cyclophosphamide. Measured with immunoSEQ multiplex PCR; TCRdb has only the in-frame clones, and not every one. Recorded here are more than 30,000 clones, none singletons. The sequenced sample was PBMCs. The receptors come from a girl aged 10 to 17 in good health, CMV-negative, and a related stem cell transplant donor. Both conserved end residues are part of each CDR3. Fields, in order: V gene, clone size, J gene, D gene, CDR3 protein, CDR3 DNA. A D gene is named only where the DNA matches it firmly. Expanded clones get a size class; other rows say once, few or many, or leave the size out.

TRBV7-9	-	TRBJ2-1	TRBD1	CASSQGQGAYNEQFF	TGTGCCAGCAGCCAGGGACAGGGGGCCTACAATGAGCAGTTCTTC
TRBV6-6	many	TRBJ1-3	-	CASRESRRQNTIYF	TGTGCCAGCAGAGAAAGCCGGCGGCAAAACACCATATATTTT
TRBV5-1	many	TRBJ2-1	-	CASSRDNYNEQFF	TGCGCCAGCAGCCGGGACAATTACAATGAGCAGTTCTTC
TRBV29-1	-	TRBJ2-7	TRBD2	CSDVTGLAGVRYEQYF	TGCAGCGACGTTACAGGGCTAGCGGGAGTCAGGTACGAGCAGTACTTC
TRBV19	many	TRBJ2-5	-	CASSINGPGLVETQYF	TGTGCCAGTAGTATAAATGGGCCAGGGTTAGTGGAGACCCAGTACTTC
TRBV30	few	TRBJ2-5	TRBD2	CASSGGGTQYF	TGTGCGTCTTCTGGCGGGGGGACTCAGTACTTC
TRBV7-2	few	TRBJ1-2	-	CASSLGTTVLYGYTF	TGTGCCAGCAGCTTAGGGACGACAGTTCTCTATGGCTACACCTTC
TRBV10-3	many	TRBJ2-2	-	CASFSPPIGGELFF	TGTGCCTCCTTCTCCCCCCCAATCGGCGGGGAGCTGTTTTTT
TRBV5-6	many	TRBJ2-1	-	CASSSRVDEQFF	TGTGCCAGCAGCTCCCGAGTGGATGAGCAGTTCTTC
TRBV28	-	TRBJ2-7	-	CASSLGGAGSYEQYF	TGTGCCAGCAGTTTAGGTGGGGCAGGGTCCTACGAGCAGTACTTC
TRBV19	many	TRBJ2-1	-	CASTGYGRNEQFF	TGTGCCAGTACCGGTTACGGGAGAAATGAGCAGTTCTTC
TRBV9	-	TRBJ2-3	TRBD1	CASSPGQGWDTQYF	TGTGCCAGCAGCCCGGGACAGGGCTGGGATACGCAGTATTTT
TRBV19	-	TRBJ2-5	TRBD1	CASSPGGQGAGEQYF	TGTGCCAGTAGTCCAGGAGGACAGGGGGCAGGTGAGCAGTACTTC
TRBV6-5	many	TRBJ2-7	TRBD1	CASRSNRGKVYEQYF	TGTGCCAGCAGGTCAAACAGGGGGAAGGTCTACGAGCAGTACTTC
TRBV28	-	TRBJ1-2	-	CASSSAREGRPGYGYTF	TGTGCCAGCAGTAGCGCCCGGGAGGGGCGCCCCGGCTATGGCTACACCTTC
TRBV28	-	TRBJ1-2	TRBD1	CASSPPGQYGYTF	TGTGCCAGCAGTCCCCCGGGACAGTATGGCTACACCTTC
TRBV5-6	many	TRBJ1-5	-	CASSLSYQNNQPQHF	TGTGCCAGCAGCCTTAGTTATCAAAACAATCAGCCCCAGCATTTT
TRBV20-1	many	TRBJ1-1	-	CSARPTEAFF	TGCAGTGCTAGACCTACTGAAGCTTTCTTT
TRBV7-9	-	TRBJ2-5	-	CASSSPPETQYF	TGTGCCAGCAGCTCTCCTCCGGAGACCCAGTACTTC
TRBV7-2	many	TRBJ1-1	-	CASTGGVKNTEAFF	TGTGCCAGCACCGGGGGAGTAAAGAACACTGAAGCTTTCTTT
TRBV6-5	many	TRBJ2-3	-	CASSIGSGPTDTQYF	TGTGCCAGCAGTATCGGAAGCGGACCCACAGATACGCAGTATTTT
TRBV4-1	-	TRBJ1-5	TRBD1	CASSREPGQGDQPQHF	TGCGCCAGCAGCCGAGAACCGGGACAGGGGGATCAGCCCCAGCATTTT
TRBV6-5	many	TRBJ2-7	TRBD1	CASSTWTGGYEQYF	TGTGCCAGCAGTACATGGACAGGGGGCTACGAGCAGTACTTC
TRBV11-3	many	TRBJ1-1	-	CASSPTQVNTEAFF	TGTGCCAGCAGCCCTACACAGGTGAACACTGAAGCTTTCTTT
TRBV18	few	TRBJ2-2	-	CASSPRARGANTGELFF	TGTGCCAGCTCACCTCGCGCGCGCGGAGCGAACACCGGGGAGCTGTTTTTT
TRBV5-6	many	TRBJ2-7	TRBD2	CASTAGGAYEQYF	TGTGCCAGCACCGCGGGAGGGGCATACGAGCAGTACTTC
TRBV14	few	TRBJ2-5	TRBD2	CASSLRLAGSGETQYF	TGTGCCAGCAGCCTTCGGCTAGCGGGAAGCGGAGAGACCCAGTACTTC
TRBV29-1	-	TRBJ1-6	TRBD1	CSVKGQGNSPLHF	TGCAGCGTCAAGGGACAGGGGAATTCACCCCTCCACTTT
TRBV13	-	TRBJ2-7	-	CASSLERYEQYF	TGTGCCAGCAGCTTAGAGAGATACGAGCAGTACTTC
TRBV30	-	TRBJ2-3	-	CAWSRHHKTDTQYF	TGTGCCTGGAGCAGACATCACAAGACAGATACGCAGTATTTT
TRBV11-2	-	TRBJ2-2	TRBD1	CASSPFFRQGVYTGELFF	TGTGCCAGCAGCCCGTTTTTCAGGCAGGGGGTGTACACCGGGGAGCTGTTTTTT
TRBV21-1	few	TRBJ2-5	-	CASSKTPGLVSQETQYF	TGTGCCAGCAGCAAAACCCCGGGACTAGTATCCCAAGAGACCCAGTACTTC
TRBV15	-	TRBJ2-2	-	CATSREGGGELFF	TGTGCCACCAGCAGAGAAGGGGGCGGGGAGCTGTTTTTT
TRBV18	few	TRBJ2-3	-	CASSPQREVDTQYF	TGTGCCAGCTCACCACAGAGGGAGGTAGATACGCAGTATTTT
TRBV19	many	TRBJ2-3	-	CASSVDRGDTQYF	TGTGCCAGTAGTGTCGACCGGGGAGATACGCAGTATTTT
TRBV20-1	-	TRBJ2-7	-	CSATREYEQYF	TGCAGTGCCACCAGGGAATACGAGCAGTACTTC
TRBV7-9	few	TRBJ2-7	-	CASSLGSHSSYEQYF	TGTGCCAGCAGCTTAGGGTCCCACAGCTCCTACGAGCAGTACTTC
TRBV7-6	-	TRBJ2-2	TRBD1	CASSLGKGTAHNTGELFF	TGTGCCAGCAGCTTAGGAAAGGGGACAGCGCACAACACCGGGGAGCTGTTTTTT
TRBV7-2	-	TRBJ1-6	TRBD1	CASSFAGTANSPLHF	TGTGCCAGCAGCTTTGCCGGGACAGCTAATTCACCCCTCCACTTT
TRBV7-6	few	TRBJ2-1	TRBD2	CASSLELTSGNEQFF	TGTGCCAGCAGCTTGGAGCTAACTAGCGGCAATGAGCAGTTCTTC
TRBV6-5	many	TRBJ2-7	TRBD2	CASSVAGGPNRQYF	TGTGCCAGCAGTGTAGCGGGGGGGCCGAATAGGCAGTACTTC
TRBV13	-	TRBJ2-5	TRBD1	CASSYDRGGETQYF	TGTGCCAGCAGCTACGACAGGGGCGGGGAGACCCAGTACTTC
TRBV5-4	many	TRBJ1-1	-	CASSLVNTEAFF	TGTGCCAGCAGCTTGGTAAACACTGAAGCTTTCTTT
TRBV7-9	many	TRBJ1-5	-	CASSLGHSNQPQHF	TGTGCCAGCAGCTTAGGTCATAGCAATCAGCCCCAGCATTTT